This T cell receptor beta chain is from a study of response to subunit inactivated influenza vaccine. Study-wide results and limits: Few new T cells, the authors suggested, are recruited by each seasonal influenza vaccination.

In its sample, this clonotype was seen a few times. Its antigen remains unknown. MiXCR, run by TCRdb on the RT-PCR reads, gives a single entry per CDR3 protein. The table has about 160,000 distinct CDR3 sequences, around a tenth seen once; the top ten hold around 40%. The length of the CDR3 is 16 residues. Deletions cut 2 bases from V and 5 bases from J, with 15 bases between. The V gene's germline CDR1 is MNHEY and CDR2 SVGEGT. This sequence was found in a man between 50 and 69 years old who received an inactivated influenza vaccine. This chain uses TRBV6-2 or TRBV6-3 with TRBJ2-2; D gene ambiguous. The sequences come from CD8+ T cells sorted from PBMCs, collected about 24 months after vaccination. CDR3 nucleotides: TGTGCCAGCAGTTACCCCCCCTCCAGAGAAACCGGGGAGCTGTTTTTT. This codes for CASSYPPSRETGELFF.